A single sample is the source of the 17 T cell receptor beta chains below, sequenced in a study of vaccination and CD4 T cells after COVID-19. These TCRs' antigens remain unknown. Specified treatment: approximately nine-day PBMC culture with coronavirus spike peptide pools or control peptides (ViraFEST assay). Cultured CD4+ T-cell DNA underwent Oncomine TCR Beta short-read sequencing. TCRdb reprocessed the PCR reads with MiXCR, giving one entry per CDR3 protein. The sample includes more than 15,000 distinct CDR3 sequences, approximately 68% seen only once; the top ten take approximately 17%. The sequencing sample was made of CD4+ T cells from blood, cultured in vitro. These receptor sequences come from a human donor who had recovered from COVID-19.

The chain links TRBV12-3 or TRBV12-4 to TRBJ1-2; 10 bases fit TRBD1. Unmatched junction bases numbered 4, after V lost 3 bases and J lost 6 bases. The CDR3 consists of 14 residues. DNA for the CDR3: TGTGCCAGCAGTTTTGACAGGGGGCTTGATGGCTACACCTTC. Translated, it gives CASSFDRGLDGYTF.

The chain recombines TRBV12-5 with TRBJ1-5; D unclear. V was clipped by 1 base and J by 9 bases, with 7 bases between them. Germline V lookup: CDR1 LGHNT, CDR2 FRNRAP. The CDR3 runs to 12 residues. The CDR3 nucleotides are TGTGCTAGTGGTTTGGACGACTGGCCCCAGCATTTT. Translating gives CASGLDDWPQHF.

The chain joins TRBV6-1 to TRBJ1-3, with 8 positions matching TRBD1. The CDR3 is made up of 12 amino acids. The germline V gene encodes CDR1 MNHNS and CDR2 SASEGT. Trimming removed 6 bases from V and 8 bases from J; junction bases left unmatched: 3. The DNA of the CDR3 is TGTGCCAGCAGGGACAGGGCTGACACCATATATTTT. Translating gives CASRDRADTIYF.

Only a few counts were recorded for this clonotype. The chain couples TRBV20-1 to TRBJ1-5, with D unclear. The CDR3 spans 14 residues. V dropped 1 base and J dropped 1 base, with 8 bases sitting between them. Germline CDR1 and CDR2: DFQATT and SNEGSKA (reference sequence). The CDR3: CSARGPLSNQPQHF. CDR3 sequence (DNA): TGCAGTGCTAGAGGACCGTTGAGCAATCAGCCCCAGCATTTT.

The sample holds a few counts of this clonotype. The chain recombines TRBV24-1 with TRBJ2-7; D is perhaps TRBD2 (6 bases). Germline lookup yields CDR1 KGHDR and CDR2 SFDVKD. V shed 4 bases and J shed 4 bases, with 16 bases lying between them. The CDR3 runs 15 residues. Written as DNA, the CDR3 is TGTGCCACCAGTGACTCAAGAAGGAGGGATTACGAGCAGTACTTC. Translating it yields CATSDSRRRDYEQYF.

The chain carries TRBV6-2 or TRBV6-3 and TRBJ1-1; 8 bases fit TRBD1. V gave up 11 bases and J gave up 4 bases; unmatched junction bases: 9. The CDR3 is 13 amino acids. CDR1 and CDR2 (germline): MNHEY, SVGEGT. The CDR3 spells CAAKLGTGTEAFF. The CDR3 nucleotides are TGTGCCGCTAAGCTAGGGACAGGCACTGAAGCTTTCTTT.

This chain links TRBV20-1 with TRBJ2-3; D is unclear. Germline V gene data show CDR1 as DFQATT and CDR2 as SNEGSKA (reference sequence). Trimming removed 5 bases at V and 6 bases at J, with 15 bases between. The CDR3 runs 13 residues. The chain's CDR3 is CSAPGQTGDTQYF. CDR3 coding DNA: TGCAGTGCTCCCGGCCAAACCGGGGATACGCAGTATTTT.

The J gene is TRBJ1-5, the V gene TRBV24-1; 9 bases align to TRBD1. With V trimmed by 5 bases and J by 6 bases, 7 bases remained unmatched. CDR1 KGHDR and CDR2 SFDVKD come from the germline V gene. This CDR3 has 15 residues. CDR3 DNA: TGTGCCACCAGTGCCCCGGGACAGGGTGGTCAGCCCCAGCATTTT. This encodes CATSAPGQGGQPQHF.

The V gene is TRBV5-4, the J gene TRBJ1-5, with TRBD1 matching 8 bases. Trimming at V came to 4 bases and at J to 4 bases, leaving 7 bases not matched to a gene. The V gene's germline CDR1 is SGHNT and CDR2 YYREEE (reference sequence). The CDR3 sequence is 15 residues long. The CDR3 nucleotides read TGTGCCAGCAGCCTGGACAGGGCGCGAAATCAGCCCCAGCATTTT. Translated: CASSLDRARNQPQHF.

The rearrangement links TRBV10-1 to TRBJ1-1; TRBD1 might be the D (6 bases). The CDR3 length is 14 residues. Germline V gene data show CDR1 as WNHNN and CDR2 as SYGVQD (reference sequence). Trimming took off 4 bases at V and 5 bases at J, with 14 bases between the two ends. Written as DNA, the CDR3 is TGCGCCAGCAGTGCATCCACAGGGATTACTGAAGCTTTCTTT. Translation gives CASSASTGITEAFF.

The V gene is TRBV5-4, the J gene TRBJ2-5; weak D call: TRBD1 (6 bases). V was cut by 0 bases and J by 4 bases, with 10 bases left in between. The CDR3 consists of 14 residues. Per the germline V gene, CDR1 is SGHNT and CDR2 is YYREEE (reference sequence). CDR3 region: CASSLGGRGETQYF. The CDR3, as DNA: TGTGCCAGCAGCTTGGGGGGCAGGGGAGAGACCCAGTACTTC.

The gene calls are TRBV24-1 and TRBJ1-2, with a weak D call TRBD1 (5 bases). The CDR3 is made up of 15 amino acids. V lost 5 bases, J lost 9 bases, and 21 bases lay in between. Germline V gene sequence: CDR1 KGHDR, CDR2 SFDVKD. CDR3 bases: TGTGCCACCAGTGGACCGGAGACAGCCCAAAGAAGCTACACCTTC. Protein product: CATSGPETAQRSYTF.

This clonotype was seen a handful of times. The chain couples TRBV6-1 to TRBJ2-3; no reliable D call. The germline V gene encodes CDR1 MNHNS and CDR2 SASEGT. The CDR3 spans 13 residues. Trimming removed 7 bases at V and 3 bases at J, with 11 bases between. The DNA for the CDR3 is TGTGCCAGCAAGACCCCCGGAACAGATACGCAGTATTTT. This translates into CASKTPGTDTQYF.

The chain is built from TRBV27 and TRBJ1-6; 7 bases map to TRBD1. The CDR3 totals 17 residues. Germline V gene lookup returns CDR1 MNHEY and CDR2 SMNVEV (reference sequence). V gave up 6 bases and J gave up 5 bases; unmatched junction bases: 13. CDR3 DNA sequence: TGTGCCAGCAGGTCAAGGGACAGCGCGGATGATAATTCACCCCTCCACTTT. It specifies CASRSRDSADDNSPLHF.

This clonotype was picked up a small number of times. V usage is TRBV19 and J usage is TRBJ1-2; the D is unclear. Per the germline V gene, CDR1 is LNHDA and CDR2 is SQIVND (reference sequence). Between the trimmed V and J ends, which lost 11 bases and 4 bases, there was a span of 23 bases. The CDR3 length is 15 residues. The CDR3 DNA sequence: TGTGCCGGTCGTGACACCACCCTCGGCGGCTATGGCTACACCTTC. Amino acid sequence: CAGRDTTLGGYGYTF.

The J gene is TRBJ2-5, the V gene TRBV20-1, with 8 bases lining up with TRBD1. CDR3 length: 13 residues. Germline loops: CDR1 DFQATT, CDR2 SNEGSKA (reference sequence). V was pared by 4 bases and J by 5 bases, with 6 bases of the junction left unmatched. The CDR3 protein is CSAIDRGGETQYF. The CDR3 coding sequence is TGCAGTGCTATCGACAGGGGCGGGGAGACCCAGTACTTC.

This clonotype was picked up a small number of times. J is TRBJ2-5 and V is TRBV20-1, with 9 bases matching TRBD2. Germline V gene sequence: CDR1 DFQATT, CDR2 SNEGSKA (reference sequence). The CDR3 length is 17 residues. J was trimmed by 3 bases and V by 6 bases; bases with no gene match: 17. CDR3 in DNA: TGCAGTGCAGAAATCCTGGGGGCGGGAGGGCTGAAAGAGACCCAGTACTTC. Translation: CSAEILGAGGLKETQYF.